The 11 T cell receptor beta chains given below trace back to one sample, sequenced in a study of cytomegalovirus exposure and HLA in healthy donors. Clones were sequenced by immunoSEQ multiplex PCR, and TCRdb holds only the in-frame ones, with some missing. This table holds 150,000 to 200,000 clones, around 80% found once. Input material: PBMCs. All receptors come from a woman between 25 and 40 years old in good health and CMV-seronegative.

The genes are TRBV5-1 and TRBJ2-1, with 7 bases lining up with TRBD1. The germline CDR1 and CDR2 sequences are SGHRS and YFSETQ. The CDR3 sequence is 13 residues long. After removal of 5 bases from V and 5 bases from J, the junction contained 4 bases not matched to a gene. This chain's CDR3 is CASSLQGNNEQFF. Here the CDR3 DNA reads TGCGCCAGCAGTTTACAGGGGAACAATGAGCAGTTCTTC.

The table lists this clone with a few counts. The gene calls are TRBV21-1 and TRBJ1-6; the table's D call of TRBD1 was not tested on the DNA. TRBV21-1 is a listed pseudogene. There are 20 residues in the CDR3. CDR3 residues: CASSKAHRGYRGRLNSPLHF. The CDR3 coding sequence is TGTGCCAGCAGCAAAGCCCACAGGGGATATCGGGGACGGCTAAATTCACCCCTCCACTTT.

The V gene is TRBV2, the J gene TRBJ2-7, with TRBD1 matching 11 bases. CDR3 size: 14 residues. CDR1 SNHLY and CDR2 FYNNEI come from the germline V gene. With V trimmed by 8 bases and J by 4 bases, 7 bases remained unmatched. Written as DNA, the CDR3 is TGTGCCAGCCTCACCGGGACAGGGGGGTACGAGCAGTACTTC. Translation gives CASLTGTGGYEQYF.

The chain recombines TRBV5-1 with TRBJ2-2; 10 bases fit TRBD1. Germline V CDR1 and CDR2: SGHRS, YFSETQ. The V gene end was trimmed by 0 bases and the J gene end by 4 bases; junction bases not matched to a gene: 6. The CDR3 has 17 residues. The CDR3 sequence is CASSLAGGQGITGELFF. The CDR3 DNA reads as TGCGCCAGCAGCTTGGCCGGGGGACAGGGGATCACCGGGGAGCTGTTTTTT.

The chain couples TRBV6-5 to TRBJ2-7; 12 bases line up with TRBD1. This CDR3 is built from 15 residues. Trimming removed 5 bases from V and 2 bases from J; junction bases left unmatched: 4. From germline, CDR1 is MNHEY and CDR2 SVGAGI. DNA of the CDR3: TGTGCCAGCAGTCTCCGGGACAGGGGGCCCTACGAGCAGTACTTC. Amino acid sequence: CASSLRDRGPYEQYF.

This clone was counted a few times. The chain links TRBV7-7 to TRBJ1-3, with 7 bases lining up with TRBD1. The trim removed 5 bases at V and 1 base at J, leaving 5 bases unmatched. This CDR3 has 15 residues. From germline, CDR1 is SSHAT and CDR2 FNYEAQ (reference sequence). CDR3 bases: TGTGCCAGCAGCCGAGGGACAGCTTCTGGAAACACCATATATTTT. Its protein is CASSRGTASGNTIYF.

This chain connects TRBV7-2 to TRBJ1-2; D is possibly TRBD1 (6 bases). Trimming took 0 bases from V and 8 from J, leaving 25 bases between them. CDR3 length equals 18 residues. Germline assignment: CDR1 SGHTA and CDR2 FQGNSA. The CDR3 sequence: CASSLAMHQGWDEGGYTF. CDR3 in DNA: TGTGCCAGCAGCTTAGCGATGCATCAGGGGTGGGATGAAGGCGGCTACACCTTC.

The chain is built from TRBV6-5 and TRBJ2-7; 9 bases match TRBD1. Losses at the gene ends were 7 bases for V and 2 bases for J; bases not matched to a gene: 9. CDR1 and CDR2 from the germline V gene are MNHEY and SVGAGI. This CDR3 spans 15 amino acids. CDR3 nucleotide sequence: TGTGCCAGCACCCCCCCAGGGACAGGGACCTACGAGCAGTACTTC. Translation gives CASTPPGTGTYEQYF.

This chain joins TRBV5-1 and TRBJ2-7, with 8 positions matching TRBD2. Germline V gene lookup returns CDR1 SGHRS and CDR2 YFSETQ. V lost 6 bases to trimming and J lost 5 bases; unmatched junction nucleotides: 7. The CDR3 covers 13 residues. The DNA of the CDR3 is TGCGCCAGCAACTTAGCGGGGTACCACGAGCAGTACTTC. Its translation is CASNLAGYHEQYF.

The chain recombines TRBV2 with TRBJ1-6; TRBD1 aligns across 8 bases. CDR3 length: 13 amino acids. The germline CDR1 and CDR2 sequences are SNHLY and FYNNEI. The trim removed 8 bases at V and 5 bases at J, leaving 2 bases unmatched. The CDR3 DNA is TGTGCCAGCCCGGGACAGGATAATTCACCCCTCCACTTT. Amino acid sequence: CASPGQDNSPLHF.

The chain joins TRBV30 to TRBJ2-2; 11 bases align to TRBD2. Germline CDR1 is GTSNPN and CDR2 is SVGIG (reference sequence). The CDR3 runs 16 residues. V lost 0 bases and J lost 8; bases outside the gene matches: 8. CDR3 region: CAWSVTLAGGRGELFF. As DNA, the CDR3 is TGTGCCTGGAGTGTAACTCTAGCGGGGGGCCGTGGGGAGCTGTTTTTT.